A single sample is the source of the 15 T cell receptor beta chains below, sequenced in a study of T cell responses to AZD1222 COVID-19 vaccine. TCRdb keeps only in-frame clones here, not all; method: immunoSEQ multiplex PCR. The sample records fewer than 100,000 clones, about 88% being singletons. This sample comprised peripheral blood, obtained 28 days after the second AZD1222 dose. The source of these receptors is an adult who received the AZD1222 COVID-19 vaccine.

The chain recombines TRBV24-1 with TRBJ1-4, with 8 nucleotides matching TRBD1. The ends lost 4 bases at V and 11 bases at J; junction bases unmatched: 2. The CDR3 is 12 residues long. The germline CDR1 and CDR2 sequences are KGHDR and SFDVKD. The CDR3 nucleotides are TGTGCCACCAGTGACTGGACAGGGAAACTGTTTTTT. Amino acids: CATSDWTGKLFF.

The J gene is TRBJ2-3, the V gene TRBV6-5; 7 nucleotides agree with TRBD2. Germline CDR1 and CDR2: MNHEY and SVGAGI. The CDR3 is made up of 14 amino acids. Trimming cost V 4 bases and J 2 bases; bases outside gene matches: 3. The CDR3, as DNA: TGTGCCAGCAGTTCCGGGGGGAACACAGATACGCAGTATTTT. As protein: CASSSGGNTDTQYF.

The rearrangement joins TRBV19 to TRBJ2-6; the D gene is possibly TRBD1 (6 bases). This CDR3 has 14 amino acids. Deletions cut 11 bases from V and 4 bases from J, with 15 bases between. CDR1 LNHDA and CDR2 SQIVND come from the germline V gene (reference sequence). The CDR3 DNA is TGTGCCTCAAGGGACATGTCCGGGGCCAACGTCCTGACTTTC. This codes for CASRDMSGANVLTF.

The CDR3 here is CASIRSGTTEQYF. The CDR3 DNA reads TGTGCCAGCATTCGAAGCGGGACTACCGAGCAGTACTTC. The chain combines TRBV6-5 with TRBJ2-7, with TRBD2 matching 7 bases. Losses at the gene ends were 7 bases for V and 6 bases for J; bases not matched to a gene: 9. Germline-derived CDR1 and CDR2 are MNHEY and SVGAGI. The CDR3 covers 13 residues.

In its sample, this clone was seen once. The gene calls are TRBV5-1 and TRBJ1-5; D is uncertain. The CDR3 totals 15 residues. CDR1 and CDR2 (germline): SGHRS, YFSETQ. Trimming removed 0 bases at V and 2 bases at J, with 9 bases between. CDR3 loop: CASSLGGVGNQPQHF. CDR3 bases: TGCGCCAGCAGCTTGGGAGGCGTTGGCAATCAGCCCCAGCATTTT.

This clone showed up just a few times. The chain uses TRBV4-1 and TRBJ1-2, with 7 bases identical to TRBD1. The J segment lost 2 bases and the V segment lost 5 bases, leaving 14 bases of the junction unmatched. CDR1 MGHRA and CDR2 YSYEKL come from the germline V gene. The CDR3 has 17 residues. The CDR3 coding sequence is TGCGCCAGCAGCGTAGGGGGCTCTATAGGCCGGAACTATGGCTACACCTTC. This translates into CASSVGGSIGRNYGYTF.

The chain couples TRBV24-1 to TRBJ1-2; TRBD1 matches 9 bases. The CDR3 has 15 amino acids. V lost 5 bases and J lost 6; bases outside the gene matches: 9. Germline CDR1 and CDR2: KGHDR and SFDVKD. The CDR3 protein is CATSGTGGVFDGYTF. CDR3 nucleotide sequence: TGTGCCACCAGTGGTACAGGGGGCGTATTTGATGGCTACACCTTC.

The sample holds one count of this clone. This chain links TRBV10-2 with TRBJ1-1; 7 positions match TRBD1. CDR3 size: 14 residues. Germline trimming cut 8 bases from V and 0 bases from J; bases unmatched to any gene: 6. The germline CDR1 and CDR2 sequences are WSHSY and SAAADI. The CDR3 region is CASRGQSMNTEAFF. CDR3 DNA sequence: TGCGCCAGCCGGGGACAGTCCATGAACACTGAAGCTTTCTTT.

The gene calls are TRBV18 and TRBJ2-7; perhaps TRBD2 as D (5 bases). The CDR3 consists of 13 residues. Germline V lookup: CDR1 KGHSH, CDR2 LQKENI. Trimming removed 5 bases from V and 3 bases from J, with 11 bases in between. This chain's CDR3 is CASSGLEGYEQYF. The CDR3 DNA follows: TGTGCCAGCTCAGGATTAGAGGGCTACGAGCAGTACTTC.

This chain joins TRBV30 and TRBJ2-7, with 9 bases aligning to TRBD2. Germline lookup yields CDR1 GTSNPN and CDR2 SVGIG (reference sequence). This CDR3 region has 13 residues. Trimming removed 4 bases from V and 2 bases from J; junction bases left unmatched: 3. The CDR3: CAWKTSGTYEQYF. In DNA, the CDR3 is TGTGCCTGGAAGACTAGCGGTACCTACGAGCAGTACTTC.

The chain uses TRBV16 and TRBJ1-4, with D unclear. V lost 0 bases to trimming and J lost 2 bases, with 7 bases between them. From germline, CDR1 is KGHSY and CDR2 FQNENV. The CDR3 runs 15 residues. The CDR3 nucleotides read TGTGCCAGCAGCCAATCGATAGGGACTAATGAAAAACTGTTTTTT. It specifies CASSQSIGTNEKLFF. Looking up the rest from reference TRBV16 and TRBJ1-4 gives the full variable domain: GEEVAQTPKHLVRGEGQKAKLYCAPIKGHSYVFWYQQVLKNEFKFLISFQNENVFDETGMPKERFSAKCLPNSPCSLEIQATKLEDSAVYFCASSQSIGTNEKLFFGSGTQLSVL.

CDR3: CASSQDRRLAGGWETQYF. CDR3 coding DNA: TGCGCCAGCAGCCAAGATCGTCGACTAGCGGGAGGGTGGGAGACCCAGTACTTC. V usage is TRBV4-3 and J usage is TRBJ2-5; 14 bases fit TRBD2. J lost 5 bases, V lost 0 bases, and 8 bases had no gene match. The CDR3 consists of 18 residues. Germline V gene data show CDR1 as LGHNA and CDR2 as YSLEER.

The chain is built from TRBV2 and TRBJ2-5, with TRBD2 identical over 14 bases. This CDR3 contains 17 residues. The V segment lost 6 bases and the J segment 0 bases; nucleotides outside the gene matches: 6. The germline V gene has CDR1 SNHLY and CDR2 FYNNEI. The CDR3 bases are TGTGCCAGCAGGGGACTAGCGGGGGATTCGTACCAAGAGACCCAGTACTTC. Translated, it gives CASRGLAGDSYQETQYF.

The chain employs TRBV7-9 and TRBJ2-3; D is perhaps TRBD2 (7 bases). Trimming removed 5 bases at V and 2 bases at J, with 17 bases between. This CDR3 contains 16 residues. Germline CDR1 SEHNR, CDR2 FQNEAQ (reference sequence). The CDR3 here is CASSHRAGDITDTQYF. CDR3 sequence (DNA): TGTGCCAGCAGCCACAGGGCGGGAGATATCACAGATACGCAGTATTTT.

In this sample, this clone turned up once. The CDR3 region is CASSLVSGRAQNEQFF. CDR3 DNA: TGTGCCAGCAGCCTAGTTAGCGGGAGGGCCCAGAATGAGCAGTTCTTC. V is TRBV7-2 and J is TRBJ2-1, with 11 bases fitting TRBD2. The V gene end was trimmed by 5 bases and the J gene end by 7 bases; junction bases not matched to a gene: 10. Germline loops: CDR1 SGHTA, CDR2 FQGNSA. The CDR3 sequence is 16 residues long.